The 10 T cell receptor beta chains reported below all come from one sample, sequenced in a study of shared clonotypes between healthy human individuals. Sequencing was performed with immunoSEQ multiplex PCR; in TCRdb, only in-frame clones are kept and a portion is missing. The table has roughly 2.2 million clones, 90% to 95% seen once. The sequencing input was naive CD4+ T cells from PBMCs. Described subset: CD45RA+ positively selected. The receptors originated from a man in his late teens or twenties in good health. Some clones in this sample may be carry-over from other donors' samples.

Comment on this clone: The same CDR3 also results from other DNA sequences found in this sample. The chain carries TRBV18 and TRBJ2-1, with D possibly matching TRBD2 (6 bases). CDR3 length equals 14 residues. The ends were cut back, 6 bases at V and 2 bases at J, with 11 bases in the middle. From germline, CDR1 is KGHSH and CDR2 LQKENI. The CDR3 DNA is TGTGCCAGCTCCCCGACTAGGACCTACAATGAGCAGTTCTTC. It codes for CASSPTRTYNEQFF.

The chain recombines TRBV11-2 with TRBJ2-7; a possible D gene is TRBD2 (5 bases). V dropped 6 bases and J dropped 4 bases, with 19 bases sitting between them. CDR3 length equals 15 residues. CDR1 is SGHAT, CDR2 FQNNGV, per germline. CDR3 sequence: CASSNPQAGLYEQYF. CDR3 coding DNA: TGTGCCAGCAGTAACCCCCAGGCGGGCCTATACGAGCAGTACTTC.

This clone has a handful of counts. The chain carries TRBV18 and TRBJ1-3; a weak D match, TRBD1 (5 bases). Germline CDR1 reads KGHSH; CDR2 reads LQKENI. V lost 6 bases and J 10 bases, leaving 16 bases between the germline ends. This CDR3 comprises 13 residues. CDR3 region: CASSPDTSATIYF. CDR3 coding DNA: TGTGCCAGCTCCCCGGACACCTCGGCGACCATATATTTT.

V and J are TRBV28 and TRBJ2-3, with 9 bases matching TRBD1. The length of the CDR3 is 14 residues. CDR1 and CDR2 from the germline V gene are MDHEN and SYDVKM. Germline trimming cut 6 bases from V and 4 bases from J; bases unmatched to any gene: 5. The CDR3 reads CASRDRGTADTQYF. The CDR3 DNA sequence: TGTGCCAGCAGGGACAGGGGTACAGCAGATACGCAGTATTTT.

In the case of this clone: Within the sample, other DNA sequences also encode this same CDR3. The V gene is TRBV18, the J gene TRBJ2-1; tentative D call: TRBD1 (6 bases). The CDR3 length is 13 residues. V lost 3 bases and J 5 bases, leaving 8 bases between the germline ends. CDR1 and CDR2 (germline): KGHSH, LQKENI. The CDR3 coding sequence is TGTGCCAGCTCACCGCGACAGGACAATGAGCAGTTCTTC. Translated, it gives CASSPRQDNEQFF.

The rearrangement links TRBV6-1 to TRBJ2-7; weak D call: TRBD1 (6 bases). V gave up 6 bases and J gave up 0 bases, with 12 bases separating them. Germline CDR1 reads MNHNS; CDR2 reads SASEGT. The CDR3 is made up of 14 amino acids. CDR3 sequence (DNA): TGTGCCAGCAGGGTCACGGGACACTCCTACGAGCAGTACTTC. This codes for CASRVTGHSYEQYF.

This chain uses TRBV6-4 with TRBJ2-7, with D uncertain. V was shortened by 7 bases and J by 0 bases, with 22 bases between the two germline ends. The length of the CDR3 is 17 residues. CDR1 and CDR2 (germline): MRHNA, SNTAGT. The CDR3 DNA sequence: TGTGCCAGCAACCATCCTGGATCGGGCGAAAGCTCCTACGAGCAGTACTTC. Protein sequence: CASNHPGSGESSYEQYF.

The chain carries TRBV18 and TRBJ2-6; D ambiguous. V lost 6 bases, J lost 4 bases, and 16 bases lay in between. Germline lookup yields CDR1 KGHSH and CDR2 LQKENI. CDR3 length equals 16 residues. The CDR3: CASSPNQFGGANVLTF. Here the CDR3 DNA reads TGTGCCAGCTCCCCGAACCAATTTGGAGGGGCCAACGTCCTGACTTTC.

Of note for this clone: Other nucleotide sequences in the sample specify the same CDR3. The chain carries TRBV18 and TRBJ2-7; 12 positions agree with TRBD2. Germline V lookup: CDR1 KGHSH, CDR2 LQKENI. This CDR3 is 13 amino acids long. The V and J ends lost 6 bases and 3 bases, in that order; junction bases with no gene match: 0. The CDR3 loop reads CASSTSGSYEQYF. CDR3 nucleotides: TGTGCCAGCTCGACTAGCGGGAGCTACGAGCAGTACTTC.

This chain uses TRBV27 with TRBJ2-3, with D possibly called TRBD1 or TRBD2 (6 bases each). CDR3 size: 16 residues. V dropped 4 bases and J dropped 6 bases, with 20 bases sitting between them. Germline CDR1 MNHEY, CDR2 SMNVEV (reference sequence). The DNA for the CDR3 is TGTGCCAGCAGTTCCCTACTCGGGGGCCGAGTGGATACGCAGTATTTT. It translates to CASSSLLGGRVDTQYF.